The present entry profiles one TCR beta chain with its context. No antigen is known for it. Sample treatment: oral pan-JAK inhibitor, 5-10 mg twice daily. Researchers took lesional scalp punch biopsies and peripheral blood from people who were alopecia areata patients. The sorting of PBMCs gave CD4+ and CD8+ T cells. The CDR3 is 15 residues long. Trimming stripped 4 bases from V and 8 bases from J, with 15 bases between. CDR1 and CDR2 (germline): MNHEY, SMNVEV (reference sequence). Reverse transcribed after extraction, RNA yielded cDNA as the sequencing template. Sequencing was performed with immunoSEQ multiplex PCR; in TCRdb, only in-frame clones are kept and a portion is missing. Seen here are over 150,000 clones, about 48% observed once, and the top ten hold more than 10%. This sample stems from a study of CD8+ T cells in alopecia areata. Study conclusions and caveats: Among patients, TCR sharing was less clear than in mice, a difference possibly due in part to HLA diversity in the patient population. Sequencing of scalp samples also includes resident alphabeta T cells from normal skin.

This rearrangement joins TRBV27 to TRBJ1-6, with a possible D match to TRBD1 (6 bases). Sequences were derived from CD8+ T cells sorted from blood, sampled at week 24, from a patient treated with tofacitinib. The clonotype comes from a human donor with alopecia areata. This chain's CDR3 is CASSYYRENHSPLHF. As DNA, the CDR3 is TGTGCCAGCAGTTATTACAGGGAGAATCATTCACCCCTCCACTTT.